This T cell receptor beta chain was retrieved from a study of blood T cell repertoires in COVID-19. The assay was immunoSEQ multiplex PCR, and TCRdb's table has in-frame clones only and misses some. Of about 200,000 clones listed, more than 70% are singletons. Germline V gives CDR1 LNHDA, CDR2 SQIVND (reference sequence). The length of the CDR3 is 15 residues. The junction had 12 bases not matched to a gene; V was cut back by 7 bases and J by 3 bases. Sequences were obtained from PBMCs or T cells enriched from blood (not recorded which). The sequence derives from a woman in her late teens or twenties who had recovered from COVID-19. The gene calls are TRBV19 and TRBJ2-7, with TRBD1 matching over 7 bases. CDR3 coding DNA: TGTGCCAGTACCCCGACAGGGTACCGCTACTACGAGCAGTACTTC. This sequence encodes CASTPTGYRYYEQYF.